This is a list of T cell receptor beta chains from one sample in a study of beta chain features in type 1 diabetes. Here immunoSEQ multiplex PCR was the method, and the copy in TCRdb shows in-frame clones only, minus some. The sample yields about half a million clones, over 9.5% seen once. The sequenced material came from naive CD4+ T cells from blood. These receptors came from a woman aged 18-29 years in good health. Each CDR3 is given with its conserved first and last residue. A D gene is named only where the DNA matches it firmly. Size tells how often a clone was seen (once, few, many) or the class of an expanded clone, and some rows leave it out.

d_call	v_call	clone_size	j_call	cdr3_nt	cdr3_aa
-	TRBV11-2	few	TRBJ2-3	TGTGCCAGCTGCAAACAGGCTTCAATTAGCACAGATACGCAGTATTTT	CASCKQASISTDTQYF
-	TRBV18	few	TRBJ2-5	TGTGCCAGCTCTGCGGGACAGCTTAAAGAGACCCAGTACTTC	CASSAGQLKETQYF
-	TRBV5-1	-	TRBJ2-5	TGCGCCAGCAGCTTGGTAGGGGAGACCCAGTACTTC	CASSLVGETQYF
-	TRBV7-2	few	TRBJ2-6	TGTGCCAGCAAGAGGACGGCCGGGGCCAACGTCCTGACTTTC	CASKRTAGANVLTF
TRBD2	TRBV7-6	-	TRBJ2-5	TGTGCCAGCAGCTTAGCACCCCGGGGAGGGGAGACCCAGTACTTC	CASSLAPRGGETQYF
-	TRBV5-6	few	TRBJ2-1	TGTGCCAGCAGCTTGAGGCGGGTGAGCTCCTACAATGAGCAGTTCTTC	CASSLRRVSSYNEQFF
-	TRBV4-3	few	TRBJ2-3	TGCGCCAGCAGCCAAGACGGGCGAGGGGGATGGCCTAGCACAGATACGCAGTATTTT	CASSQDGRGGWPSTDTQYF
-	TRBV14	-	TRBJ1-3	TGTGCCAGCAGCCAAAACATCTACACCATATATTTT	CASSQNIYTIYF
-	TRBV29-1	few	TRBJ2-5	TGCAGCGTTGATCCGACTAGTAGCGAGACCCAGTACTTC	CSVDPTSSETQYF
TRBD1	TRBV27	-	TRBJ1-4	TGTGCCAGCGCTCCTATCGACAGGGGAACAACTAATGAAAAACTGTTTTTT	CASAPIDRGTTNEKLFF
TRBD1	TRBV19	few	TRBJ1-5	TGTGCCAGTAGTACGGCACCGGGACAGGGCCGAGGATACAATCAGCCCCAGCATTTT	CASSTAPGQGRGYNQPQHF
-	TRBV7-2	few	TRBJ2-3	TGTGCCAGCACCCAGGGGTATACGCAGTATTTT	CASTQGYTQYF
TRBD2	TRBV6-6	-	TRBJ2-5	TGTGCCAGCGCTCGATTGCGGGAGGGGGCGGAGACCCAGTACTTC	CASARLREGAETQYF
TRBD1	TRBV7-2	few	TRBJ2-1	TGTGCCAGCAGCTTAGCGACAGGGTTGGACTACAATGAGCAGTTCTTC	CASSLATGLDYNEQFF
TRBD2	TRBV9	-	TRBJ2-1	TGTGCCAGCAGCGCACGACTAGCGGGAGGTATCCTGTCCTACAATGAGCAGTTCTTC	CASSARLAGGILSYNEQFF
-	TRBV9	few	TRBJ2-3	TGTGCCAGCCGAACTGGGGTTGGCCCAGATACGCAGTATTTT	CASRTGVGPDTQYF
-	TRBV4-2	few	TRBJ2-3	TGTGCCAGCAGCCAAGTCAAAAGGGCTAGCACAGATACGCAGTATTTT	CASSQVKRASTDTQYF
-	TRBV27	few	TRBJ2-7	TGTGCCAGCAGTCCCACCCCATACTACGAGCAGTACTTC	CASSPTPYYEQYF
TRBD2	TRBV29-1	few	TRBJ2-1	TGCAGCTCCCATGGGGCGGGAGCCCCCTACAATGAGCAGTTCTTC	CSSHGAGAPYNEQFF
-	TRBV14	-	TRBJ1-1	TGTGCCAGCAGCGGAGGCGGGACTGAAGCTTTCTTT	CASSGGGTEAFF
TRBD1	TRBV18	-	TRBJ1-1	TGTGCCAGCTCACCGGGACAGGAGGAAGCTTTCTTT	CASSPGQEEAFF
-	TRBV19	few	TRBJ2-1	TGTGCCAGTAGTCGGCAGACAAGAGCGCACGATGAGCAGTTCTTC	CASSRQTRAHDEQFF
-	TRBV20-1	few	TRBJ2-1	TGCAGTGCTAGCCTAGTCAATGAGCAGTTCTTC	CSASLVNEQFF
TRBD1	TRBV27	-	TRBJ1-5	TGTGCCAGCAGCACGGCCTGGACAGGTGGGGATCAGCCCCAGCATTTT	CASSTAWTGGDQPQHF
-	TRBV5-1	few	TRBJ2-1	TGCGCCAGCAGCTTGGACGGAGGTCAGGGCTACAATGAGCAGTTCTTC	CASSLDGGQGYNEQFF
-	TRBV15	-	TRBJ1-5	TGTGCCACCAGCTCCAGAAATCAGCCCCAGCATTTT	CATSSRNQPQHF
-	TRBV5-1	few	TRBJ2-1	TGCGCCAGCAGAAGGGTTGGTGAGCAGTTCTTC	CASRRVGEQFF
-	TRBV5-1	few	TRBJ2-5	TGCGCCAGCAGTGAGATGGGACGGACAGAAGAGACCCAGTACTTC	CASSEMGRTEETQYF
-	TRBV9	many	TRBJ2-6	TGTGCCAGCAGCGGGAGAGTCTCTGGGGCCAACGTCCTGACTTTC	CASSGRVSGANVLTF
-	TRBV18	-	TRBJ2-1	TGTGCCAGCTCACCCACTAGGGTCAATGAGCAGTTCTTC	CASSPTRVNEQFF
-	TRBV7-2	-	TRBJ2-4	TGTGCCAGCAGCTTAAAGCGGACCTACAAAAACATTCAGTACTTC	CASSLKRTYKNIQYF
-	TRBV7-3	few	TRBJ2-1	TGTGCCAGCAGCTTAACCGGGGTGAATGAGCAGTTCTTC	CASSLTGVNEQFF
TRBD1	TRBV5-1	-	TRBJ2-5	TGCGCCAGCAGCTTGGTTTTCATGGGACAGGGACAAGAGACCCAGTACTTC	CASSLVFMGQGQETQYF
-	TRBV2	few	TRBJ2-7	TGTGCCAGCGGTGCTGAGACCTACGAGCAGTACTTC	CASGAETYEQYF
-	TRBV9	-	TRBJ2-1	TGTGCCAGCAGCGTAGCTGGTTTAGGCGTGTATGAGCAGTTCTTC	CASSVAGLGVYEQFF
TRBD2	TRBV10-3	few	TRBJ2-1	TGTGCCATCAGTGAGTCGGCTAGCGGGGGGTACAATGAGCAGTTCTTC	CAISESASGGYNEQFF
-	TRBV7-6	few	TRBJ2-1	TGTGCCAGCAGCTTCGGTACTGTCAATGAGCAGTTCTTC	CASSFGTVNEQFF
-	TRBV7-2	few	TRBJ2-1	TGTGCCAGTGCAAGAAGCGGTTCCTACAATGAGCAGTTCTTC	CASARSGSYNEQFF
-	TRBV5-1	-	TRBJ2-3	TGCGCCAGCAGCTTGGTGACGCGCCCATCAGATACGCAGTATTTT	CASSLVTRPSDTQYF
-	TRBV27	-	TRBJ2-1	TGTGCCAGCAGTTTTTCGGTCCAGCCCTCAGGATTTTACAATGAGCAGTTCTTC	CASSFSVQPSGFYNEQFF
-	TRBV4-3	-	TRBJ2-3	TGCGCCAGCAGCCACGACCTAGCAAGCACAGATACGCAGTATTTT	CASSHDLASTDTQYF
-	TRBV30	few	TRBJ1-2	-	CAWSSSGYGYTF
-	TRBV7-3	few	TRBJ1-2	TGTGCCAGCAGGGCCATTTCTAACTATGGCTACACCTTC	CASRAISNYGYTF
-	TRBV6-5	few	TRBJ1-6	TGTGCCAGCAGTTACAGTATCGTTGCAGGGGATTCACCCCTCCACTTT	CASSYSIVAGDSPLHF